The 21 T cell receptor beta chains listed next were all sequenced from one sample in a study of control samples from healthy donors and cancer patients. This table comes from immunoSEQ multiplex PCR, and its TCRdb copy is limited to in-frame clones, with some not included. The sample lists 130,000 or so clones, roughly 84% occurring once. Sequences were obtained from blood. Source of these receptors: a man aged 40-50 years in good health.

This chain uses TRBV6-4 with TRBJ2-2; D unresolved. This CDR3 has 13 amino acids. Germline values: CDR1 MRHNA, CDR2 SNTAGT. V was clipped by 2 bases and J by 7 bases, with 8 bases between them. CDR3 DNA sequence: TGTGCCAGCAGTGACGGCAGCCACGGGGAGCTGTTTTTT. Encoded protein: CASSDGSHGELFF.

This chain uses TRBV24-1 with TRBJ2-1; 7 nucleotides align to TRBD2. Germline V lookup: CDR1 KGHDR, CDR2 SFDVKD. The CDR3 runs to 16 residues. Trimming took 0 bases from V and 7 from J; bases not matched to a gene: 8. CDR3 sequence: CATSDLGRGSMNEQFF. CDR3 bases: TGTGCCACCAGTGATTTGGGGCGGGGGAGTATGAATGAGCAGTTCTTC.

The gene calls are TRBV7-8 and TRBJ1-3; no definite D call. The germline V and J ends were trimmed by 3 bases and 0 bases, with 12 bases remaining between them. This CDR3 is 16 amino acids long. Germline V gene lookup returns CDR1 SGHVS and CDR2 FQNEAQ. In DNA form, the CDR3 reads TGTGCCAGCAGCTTGAGCGGCTTGAGCTCTGGAAACACCATATATTTT. It specifies CASSLSGLSSGNTIYF.

This clone came up once. The chain is built from TRBV5-1 and TRBJ1-6; 7 nucleotides agree with TRBD1. This CDR3 is built from 18 residues. CDR1 and CDR2 (germline): SGHRS, YFSETQ. Trimming cost V 0 bases and J 7 bases; bases outside gene matches: 13. CDR3 DNA: TGCGCCAGCAGCTTGGCCTTCAGGGGGAGTAAGAGAAATTCACCCCTCCACTTT. Amino acid sequence: CASSLAFRGSKRNSPLHF.

This chain links TRBV18 with TRBJ1-2; 7 nucleotides line up with TRBD1. The CDR3 spans 14 residues. Per the germline V gene, CDR1 is KGHSH and CDR2 is LQKENI. Losses at the gene ends were 6 bases for V and 2 bases for J; bases not matched to a gene: 6. CDR3 protein: CASSPKQGNYGYTF. The CDR3, as DNA: TGTGCCAGCTCCCCAAAACAGGGGAACTATGGCTACACCTTC.

CDR3 DNA: TGTGCCAGTAGTATTAGCGGGGGTTTTACCGGGGAGCTGTTTTTT. It codes for CASSISGGFTGELFF. The J gene is TRBJ2-2, the V gene TRBV19, with 9 bases that match TRBD2. Germline lookup yields CDR1 LNHDA and CDR2 SQIVND (reference sequence). Trimming removed 3 bases from V and 5 bases from J; junction bases left unmatched: 4. The CDR3 sequence is 15 residues long. Combining the CDR3 with reference TRBV19 and TRBJ2-2 gives the whole variable domain DGGITQSPKYLFRKEGQNVTLSCEQNLNHDAMYWYRQDPGQGLRLIYYSQIVNDFQKGDIAEGYSVSREKKESFPLTVTSAQKNPTAFYLCASSISGGFTGELFFGEGSRLTVL.

The J gene is TRBJ2-5, the V gene TRBV11-3; D may match TRBD1 or TRBD2 (6 bases each). The CDR3 loop spans 16 amino acids. Trimming cost V 0 bases and J 4 bases, with 15 bases left between them. Germline V gives CDR1 SGHNT, CDR2 YENEEA. CDR3 sequence: CASSLESLGGRETQYF. Here the CDR3 DNA reads TGTGCCAGCAGCTTAGAGAGTCTGGGGGGCAGAGAGACCCAGTACTTC.

The chain has TRBV19 and TRBJ2-3; 11 positions match TRBD2. Germline CDR1 reads LNHDA; CDR2 reads SQIVND (reference sequence). The CDR3 is made up of 19 amino acids. The V and J ends lost 5 bases and 4 bases, in that order; junction bases with no gene match: 17. This chain's CDR3 is CASSSQLPSSGGAADTQYF. In DNA, the CDR3 is TGTGCCAGTAGTTCCCAACTCCCAAGTAGCGGGGGGGCCGCAGATACGCAGTATTTT.

This clone was seen once. V gene TRBV5-1 combines with J gene TRBJ2-3; D is unclear. From germline, CDR1 is SGHRS and CDR2 YFSETQ. Between the trimmed V and J ends, which lost 0 bases and 5 bases, there was a span of 16 bases. The CDR3 consists of 16 residues. DNA for the CDR3: TGCGCCAGCAGCTTGGCCGCACCGAAGGCAGGAGATACGCAGTATTTT. It yields the protein CASSLAAPKAGDTQYF.

V and J are TRBV7-6 and TRBJ2-2, with TRBD2 identical over 13 bases. CDR1 SGHVS and CDR2 FNYEAQ come from the germline V gene. Unmatched junction bases numbered 7, after V lost 5 bases and J lost 1 base. The length of the CDR3 is 18 residues. The CDR3 reads CASSAELAGGRNTGELFF. The CDR3 DNA reads as TGTGCCAGCAGCGCCGAACTAGCGGGGGGGCGGAACACCGGGGAGCTGTTTTTT.

The chain is built from TRBV18 and TRBJ2-3; D call uncertain. V shed 0 bases and J shed 5 bases, with 3 bases lying between them. The germline gives CDR1 KGHSH, CDR2 LQKENI. This CDR3 spans 12 amino acids. This chain's CDR3 is CASSPPGDTQYF. For the CDR3, the DNA is TGTGCCAGCTCACCACCGGGAGATACGCAGTATTTT.

This clone has more than one count but fewer than ten. This chain uses TRBV4-1 with TRBJ1-4; D is uncertain. CDR1 MGHRA and CDR2 YSYEKL come from the germline V gene. The CDR3 length is 14 residues. V was cut by 1 base and J by 6 bases, with 9 bases left in between. CDR3 DNA sequence: TGCGCCAGCAGCCAAGGGGCGGAGTATGAAAAACTGTTTTTT. This codes for CASSQGAEYEKLFF.

The chain uses TRBV12-3 or TRBV12-4 and TRBJ1-1; TRBD1 matches at 8 bases. This CDR3 is built from 12 residues. Unmatched junction bases numbered 8, after V lost 6 bases and J lost 11 bases. CDR3 sequence (DNA): TGTGCCAGCAGCCTCGGGACAGGCAAGGCTTTCTTT. Amino acids: CASSLGTGKAFF.

The CDR3 DNA follows: TGTGCCAGCAGGGGGTGGGCTAGCGGGGGTACAGAGACCCAGTACTTC. It translates to CASRGWASGGTETQYF. The chain employs TRBV2 and TRBJ2-5; 10 nucleotides agree with TRBD2. V shed 6 bases and J 4 bases; nucleotides not matched to a gene: 11. In germline, CDR1 is SNHLY, CDR2 FYNNEI. This CDR3 region has 16 residues. The full variable domain, completed using reference TRBV2 and TRBJ2-5, is EPEVTQTPSHQVTQMGQEVILRCVPISNHLYFYWYRQILGQKVEFLVSFYNNEISEKSEIFDDQFSVERPDGSNFTLKIRSTKLEDSAMYFCASRGWASGGTETQYFGPGTRLLVL.

This rearrangement joins TRBV7-2 to TRBJ1-5; no clear D gene. The length of the CDR3 is 15 residues. The germline CDR1 and CDR2 sequences are SGHTA and FQGNSA. Trimming took 0 bases from V and 1 from J, leaving 7 bases between them. This CDR3 is CASSLAWGSNQPQHF. The CDR3 region has the DNA TGTGCCAGCAGCTTAGCCTGGGGAAGCAATCAGCCCCAGCATTTT.

The chain carries TRBV19 and TRBJ1-2; the match to TRBD1 covers 7 bases. V lost 2 bases and J lost 5; bases outside the gene matches: 11. This CDR3 spans 16 amino acids. The V gene's germline CDR1 is LNHDA and CDR2 SQIVND (reference sequence). The CDR3: CASSIMGQRELYGYTF. Here the CDR3 DNA reads TGTGCCAGTAGTATAATGGGACAGCGCGAACTTTATGGCTACACCTTC.

The table lists this clone with a few counts. This chain uses TRBV7-9 with TRBJ1-2; D is unclear. V lost 7 bases and J 7 bases, leaving 16 bases between the germline ends. The V gene's germline CDR1 is SEHNR and CDR2 FQNEAQ (reference sequence). The CDR3 has 13 residues. CDR3 DNA sequence: TGTGCCAGCACCATCGGGTCCCGAGGTGGCTACACCTTC. Translating gives CASTIGSRGGYTF.

The chain carries TRBV24-1 and TRBJ2-7; D ambiguous. Trimming took 4 bases from V and 3 from J, leaving 6 bases between them. Germline V gene lookup returns CDR1 KGHDR and CDR2 SFDVKD. The CDR3 extends over 12 amino acids. The CDR3: CATSDTDYEQYF. Here the CDR3 DNA reads TGTGCCACCAGTGACACGGACTACGAGCAGTACTTC.

The chain combines TRBV6-6 with TRBJ2-7; perhaps D is TRBD1 or TRBD2 (5 bases each). V was trimmed by 2 bases and J by 2 bases, leaving 7 bases between them. The CDR3 is made up of 13 amino acids. From germline, CDR1 is MNHNY and CDR2 SVGAGI (reference sequence). CDR3 protein: CASSYGDAYEQYF. CDR3 nucleotides: TGTGCCAGCAGTTACGGGGACGCCTACGAGCAGTACTTC.

This clone was picked up one time. The V gene is TRBV11-2, the J gene TRBJ2-5, with 8 bases fitting TRBD1. V shed 5 bases, J shed 1 base, and the junction held 6 bases outside the gene matches. Germline CDR1 and CDR2: SGHAT and FQNNGV. CDR3 length: 15 residues. CDR3 residues: CASSTRTGRQETQYF. CDR3 in DNA: TGTGCCAGCAGCACCCGGACAGGGCGCCAAGAGACCCAGTACTTC.

This clone was detected only once. V is TRBV6-2 or TRBV6-3 and J is TRBJ2-1, with TRBD1 matching over 10 bases. Germline CDR1 is MNHEY and CDR2 is SVGEGT. The trim removed 5 bases at V and 8 bases at J, leaving 6 bases unmatched. CDR3 length equals 14 residues. This CDR3 reads CASSLGQGSDEQFF. CDR3 sequence (DNA): TGTGCCAGCAGTCTGGGACAGGGGAGCGATGAGCAGTTCTTC.